This TCR beta chain was sequenced during a study of regulatory T cells in long-lasting Graves disease (dated by TCRdb to the early 2020s). Regarding the research as a whole: Persistent Graves' disease was defined as antithyroid drug treatment for over 5 years with persistently positive TSH receptor autoantibodies. Peripheral blood TCR sequencing and RNA sequencing compared persistent Graves' disease patients with newly diagnosed Graves' disease patients. The study was registered as a clinical trial and conducted in China. TCR sequencing covered some 13 persistent and roughly 20 newly diagnosed Graves' disease patients, some 33 samples in total. On average, persistent Graves' disease patients in the clinical cohort had been on antithyroid drugs for approximately ten years. Points the paper makes about the study in general: Sequencing and analysis were restricted to the TCR beta chain. Preferential use of TRBV28, TRBJ1-2 and TRBJ2-5 was observed in persistent disease, whereas TRBV20-1 and TRBJ2-1 were favored in newly diagnosed disease. Because the primary lesion, thyroid tissue, could not be accessed, the study looked at peripheral blood alone. Persistent Graves' disease patients showed lower TCR Shannon entropy and fewer highly expanded clones than newly diagnosed patients, suggesting clonal expansion. A larger number of public clonotypes was shared among persistent patients (fewer than 3,000) than among newly diagnosed patients (around 970). The small sample size was acknowledged by the authors as a limitation that may reduce accuracy.

Per the publication, the time point label means: persistent/refractory GD, antithyroid drugs over 5 years with positive TRAb. For both TCR sequencing and RNA sequencing, RNA was extracted from PBMCs using TRIzol. The diagnosis of Graves' disease was made according to American Thyroid Association guidelines. The patients came from an endocrinology department in Xi'an, China. Each patient gave around 9.2 milliliters of peripheral blood, collected in an EDTA anticoagulant tube. Ficoll Paque Plus density gradient separation was used to isolate PBMCs, and no further T cell sorting was done. An Agilent 2100 Bioanalyzer and agarose gel were used to assess RNA quality, and a NanoDrop 2000 was used to measure RNA concentration. The method behind the library was multiplex PCR. Sequencing relied on an Illumina HiSeq 4000. iRepertoire HTBI primers and Arm-PCR amplification of CDR3 regions were used to construct TCR beta libraries. Before sequencing, the PCR products went through gel purification. From the authors' description of their analysis: Across samples, approximately 68 TRBV and 13 to 15 TRBJ segments were identified and used for gene usage analysis of CDR3 amino acid clonotypes. COPE and FqMerger were used to merge filtered high-quality paired reads into contigs. BLAST was used to align contigs to IMGT TRBV, TRBD and TRBJ reference genes, and CDR3 was defined according to IMGT. Any clonotype with a frequency above 0.1% was counted as a highly expanded clone. Shannon entropy was used to measure repertoire diversity, and the Gini coefficient was used to measure V-J evenness. Public clonotypes were defined as clonotypes shared by more than one individual. Through fastp at Q25 and MiXCR, TCRdb rebuilt clones from the public reads, retaining in-frame beta chains. Records with the same CDR3 protein are collapsed into one entry carrying the most frequent genes and DNA. It is TCRdb's table, rather than the study itself, that gives the V and J calls and clone size. This sample holds almost 350,000 distinct CDR3 sequences; about 19% were observed only once. The top ten clones comprise 29% of the sample.

This clonotype appeared a few times. The target of this receptor is not known. It has no much larger one-base neighbor in the sample; base qualities were not kept. Taken from cysteine to phenylalanine, the CDR3 has 14 residues. The sequence is cut down to CDR3 DNA, 42 bases in frame from base 1. Taken from the germline V gene (reference sequence), the CDR1 and CDR2 loops are GTSNPN and SVGIG. Relative to germline, V is 3 bases shorter and J is 3 bases shorter, with 14 bases between their ends. The receptor was isolated from a female donor with Graves disease. Sample: peripheral blood mononuclear cells (PBMCs), taken when the disease was refractory, from a patient treated with antithyroid drugs. In this chain, TRBV30 is recombined with TRBJ1-2; too little of a D gene remains to name it. The CDR3 protein sequence reads: CAWSGMGYYYGYTF. The DNA is TGTGCCTGGAGCGGCATGGGGTATTACTATGGCTACACCTTC.